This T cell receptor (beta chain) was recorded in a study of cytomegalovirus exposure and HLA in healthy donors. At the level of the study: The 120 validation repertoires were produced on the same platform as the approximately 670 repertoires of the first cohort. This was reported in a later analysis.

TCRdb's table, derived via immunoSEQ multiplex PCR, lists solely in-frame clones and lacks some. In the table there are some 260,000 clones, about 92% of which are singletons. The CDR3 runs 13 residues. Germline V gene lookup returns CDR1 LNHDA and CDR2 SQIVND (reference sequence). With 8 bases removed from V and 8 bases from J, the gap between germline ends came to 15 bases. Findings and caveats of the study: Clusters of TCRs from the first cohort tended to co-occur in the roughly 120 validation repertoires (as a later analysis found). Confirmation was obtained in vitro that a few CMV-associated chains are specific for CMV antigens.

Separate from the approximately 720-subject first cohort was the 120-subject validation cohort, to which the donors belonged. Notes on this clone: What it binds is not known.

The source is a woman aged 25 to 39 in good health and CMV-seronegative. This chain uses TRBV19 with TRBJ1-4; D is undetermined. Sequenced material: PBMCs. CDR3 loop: CASERGGDEKLFF. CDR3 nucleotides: TGTGCCAGTGAGCGGGGTGGTGACGAAAAACTGTTTTTT. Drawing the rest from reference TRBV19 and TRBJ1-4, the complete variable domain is DGGITQSPKYLFRKEGQNVTLSCEQNLNHDAMYWYRQDPGQGLRLIYYSQIVNDFQKGDIAEGYSVSREKKESFPLTVTSAQKNPTAFYLCASERGGDEKLFFGSGTQLSVL.